This TCR beta chain was documented in a study of cytomegalovirus exposure and HLA in healthy donors. General study results and limits: In vitro assays verified that a few CMV-associated chains recognized CMV antigens specifically. Reportedly, diagnosis of cytomegalovirus status by the classifier showed high specificity and sensitivity.

A remark on this clone: What it binds is unknown.

V was pared by 3 bases and J by 3 bases, with 7 bases of the junction left unmatched. From germline, CDR1 is KGHSH and CDR2 LQKENI. This CDR3 has 15 residues. Data came from immunoSEQ multiplex PCR; TCRdb stores just in-frame clones and leaves some out. The sample holds roughly 200,000 clones, approximately 78% seen once. Specimen: PBMCs. The receptor was derived from a woman in her twenties or thirties in good health and CMV-seronegative. This chain links TRBV18 with TRBJ2-7; 8 bases fit TRBD1. CDR3 loop: CASSPTRTGIYEQYF. CDR3 coding DNA: TGTGCCAGCTCACCTACTAGGACAGGGATCTACGAGCAGTACTTC.